This T cell receptor (beta chain) was documented in a study of blood T cell repertoires in COVID-19. Repertoires were generated with immunoSEQ multiplex PCR, while TCRdb's copy carries only in-frame clones and drops some. The repertoire holds about 180,000 clones, with about nine tenths as singletons. There are 18 residues in the CDR3. The trim removed 0 bases at V and 6 bases at J, leaving 9 bases unmatched. Germline-derived CDR1 and CDR2 are LNHNV and YYDKDF (reference sequence). The source of this sequence is a woman in her twenties or thirties with acute or convalescent COVID-19. The chain carries TRBV15 and TRBJ1-6, with 9 bases aligning to TRBD1. Sequencing input: peripheral blood. The CDR3 spells CATSRDPGGTGFNSPLHF. The CDR3 nucleotides read TGTGCCACCAGCAGAGATCCCGGGGGGACAGGGTTTAATTCACCCCTCCACTTT.